The entry below describes one TCR beta chain. The sample is drawn from a study of blood T cell repertoires in COVID-19. Study as a whole: From the United States, Italy and Spain came samples of acute and convalescent COVID-19. In each case, the material was cDNA or gDNA derived from T cells, B-cell-depleted T cells, or PBMCs.

V lost 4 bases, J lost 1 base, and 9 bases stayed unmatched. The CDR3 totals 18 residues. The germline gives CDR1 PRHDT, CDR2 FYEKMQ (reference sequence). As handled by the study authors: Reference gene primer amplification gave estimated nucleated cell counts. Measured with immunoSEQ multiplex PCR; TCRdb has only the in-frame clones, and not every one. Clone size and the V and J calls come from that table; the DNA yielded D and trimming. The data contain 35,000 to 50,000 clones, roughly 81% of them singletons. This receptor was taken from a human donor in a cohort sampled during active COVID-19. The sequenced material came from peripheral blood. V and J are TRBV13 and TRBJ2-3, with 12 bases fitting TRBD2. In DNA, the CDR3 is TGTGCCAGCAGCTCTGCTAGCGGGGGGGCTTCTGGCACAGATACGCAGTATTTT. This sequence encodes CASSSASGGASGTDTQYF.